This T cell receptor (beta chain) was captured in a study of CD8+CD57+ T cells in acquired aplastic anemia. Across the whole study: Sorted cells (CD4+ and CD8+) yielded DNA amounts that averaged roughly 3.2 ug. On average, healthy donors gave around 9.8 million reads for CD4+ cells.

Looked up from germline, CDR1 is SGHAT and CDR2 is FQNNGV. J was trimmed by 7 bases and V by 1 base; bases with no gene match: 10. The CDR3 has 15 residues. TCR beta VDJ and CDR3 profiles were obtained from a genomic DNA template. TCRdb used MiXCR to reprocess the reads, holding one entry per CDR3 protein. The sample lists around 200,000 distinct CDR3 sequences, roughly half occurring once. Concerning this clonotype: The antigen is not known.

The study, taken as a whole, reports: Common to patients and controls were roughly 30 CD8+ CDR3 sequences.

The source is a human donor in good health, serving as a control. Sequenced sample: sorted CD4+, CD8+, or CD8+CD57+ T cells (not recorded which) from PBMCs. This rearrangement joins TRBV11-2 to TRBJ2-7, with 7 nucleotides matching TRBD1. CDR3 bases: TGTGCCAGCAGCTTAGGGGGACAGACGGTAAGGGAGCAGTACTTC. This sequence encodes CASSLGGQTVREQYF.